The 31 T cell receptor beta chains listed next were all sequenced from one sample in a study of shared clonotypes between healthy human individuals. Clones were read by immunoSEQ multiplex PCR, and TCRdb kept only the in-frame ones, dropping some. The sample yields about 1 million clones, 75% seen once. Sample: memory CD4+ T cells sorted from blood. Stated subset: CD45RA-negative fraction. All receptors derive from a man between 18 and 35 years old in good health.

The chain carries TRBV5-1 and TRBJ2-3; maybe TRBD1 (5 bases). Trimming removed 0 bases at V and 4 bases at J, with 12 bases between. Germline CDR1 reads SGHRS; CDR2 reads YFSETQ. This CDR3 is built from 15 residues. The CDR3 region is CASSLAGDRADTQYF. The CDR3 nucleotides read TGCGCCAGCAGCTTGGCCGGTGACAGAGCAGATACGCAGTATTTT. Full variable domain (rest looked up from reference TRBV5-1 and TRBJ2-3): KAGVTQTPRYLIKTRGQQVTLSCSPISGHRSVSWYQQTPGQGLQFLFEYFSETQRNKGNFPGRFSGRQFSNSRSEMNVSTLELGDSALYLCASSLAGDRADTQYFGPGTRLTVL.

The rearrangement joins TRBV5-4 to TRBJ2-2; D gene uncertain. CDR3 size: 11 residues. With 0 bases removed from V and 6 bases from J, the gap between germline ends came to 0 bases. CDR1 is SGHNT, CDR2 YYREEE, per germline (reference sequence). CDR3 bases: TGTGCCAGCAGCTTGGCCGGGGAGCTGTTTTTT. It is translated as CASSLAGELFF.

On this clone: This sample also contains other DNA sequences that code for the same CDR3. This rearrangement joins TRBV5-1 to TRBJ2-5; maybe TRBD1 (5 bases). The germline V and J ends were trimmed by 5 bases and 3 bases, with 5 bases remaining between them. CDR3 length equals 11 residues. Germline-derived CDR1 and CDR2 are SGHRS and YFSETQ. The CDR3 nucleotides read TGCGCCAGCAGACAGGAAGAGACCCAGTACTTC. This gives the protein CASRQEETQYF.

The chain joins TRBV15 to TRBJ2-7, with D perhaps matching TRBD1 (6 bases). The ends were cut back, 4 bases at V and 5 bases at J, with 15 bases in the middle. The CDR3 length is 14 residues. Germline assignment: CDR1 LNHNV and CDR2 YYDKDF (reference sequence). The DNA for the CDR3 is TGTGCCACCAGCACCTTCCAAAACAGGGACGAGCAGTACTTC. It specifies CATSTFQNRDEQYF.

About this clone itself: Other DNA sequences from this sample encode an identical CDR3 as well. V and J are TRBV27 and TRBJ1-2, with 8 bases aligning to TRBD1. J lost 7 bases, V lost 5 bases, and 3 bases had no gene match. Germline lookup yields CDR1 MNHEY and CDR2 SMNVEV (reference sequence). This CDR3 comprises 12 residues. This CDR3 is CASSPGGFGYTF. DNA for the CDR3: TGTGCCAGCAGTCCAGGGGGCTTTGGCTACACCTTC.

The chain has TRBV2 and TRBJ2-1, with TRBD2 as a possible D gene (6 bases). Deletions cut 2 bases from V and 8 bases from J, with 19 bases between. Germline values: CDR1 SNHLY, CDR2 FYNNEI. This CDR3 has 16 amino acids. Here the CDR3 DNA reads TGTGCCAGCAGTGAACCATGGGACTCCCCTCGGGATGAGCAGTTCTTC. The encoded protein is CASSEPWDSPRDEQFF. Filled out from reference TRBV2 and TRBJ2-1, the complete variable domain reads EPEVTQTPSHQVTQMGQEVILRCVPISNHLYFYWYRQILGQKVEFLVSFYNNEISEKSEIFDDQFSVERPDGSNFTLKIRSTKLEDSAMYFCASSEPWDSPRDEQFFGPGTRLTVL.

The chain joins TRBV7-9 to TRBJ2-5; TRBD1 agrees at 10 bases. V dropped 4 bases and J dropped 4; count of bases not matched to a gene: 3. The CDR3 spans 14 residues. Germline V gene data show CDR1 as SEHNR and CDR2 as FQNEAQ (reference sequence). Here the CDR3 reads CASSSGQGTETQYF. CDR3 nucleotides: TGTGCCAGCAGCTCGGGACAGGGGACAGAGACCCAGTACTTC.

The chain employs TRBV6-5 and TRBJ1-1; D may be TRBD1 (5 bases). The germline V and J ends were trimmed by 2 bases and 6 bases, with 10 bases remaining between them. CDR1 and CDR2 from the germline V gene are MNHEY and SVGAGI. The CDR3 contains 13 residues. In nucleotides, the CDR3 is TGTGCCAGCAGTTACGACAGAATTGCTGAAGCTTTCTTT. Amino acid sequence: CASSYDRIAEAFF.

The rearrangement links TRBV5-4 to TRBJ2-5, with a possible D match to TRBD1 (5 bases). The CDR3 runs 15 residues. The germline CDR1 and CDR2 sequences are SGHNT and YYREEE (reference sequence). V shed 0 bases and J shed 7 bases, with 16 bases lying between them. CDR3 protein: CASSLAVGPEGTQYF. For the CDR3, the DNA is TGTGCCAGCAGCTTGGCCGTGGGGCCCGAAGGGACCCAGTACTTC. The variable domain in full, with the rest retrieved from reference TRBV5-4 and TRBJ2-5, is ETGVTQSPTHLIKTRGQQVTLRCSSQSGHNTVSWYQQALGQGPQFIFQYYREEENGRGNFPPRFSGLQFPNYSSELNVNALELDDSALYLCASSLAVGPEGTQYFGPGTRLLVL.

The chain joins TRBV28 to TRBJ1-2; TRBD1 might be the D (6 bases). Between the trimmed V and J ends, which lost 6 bases and 7 bases, there was a span of 18 bases. Germline CDR1 reads MDHEN; CDR2 reads SYDVKM. The CDR3 runs 14 residues. The CDR3 DNA reads TGTGCCAGCAGCCGAGTTAGGAAGGGGGTTGGCTACACCTTC. This gives the protein CASSRVRKGVGYTF.

The chain uses TRBV19 and TRBJ1-5; D is unclear. The germline V gene has CDR1 LNHDA and CDR2 SQIVND (reference sequence). The CDR3 has 16 amino acids. Trimming removed 1 base at V and 4 bases at J, with 14 bases between. The CDR3 here is CASSIGEGGRNQPQHF. The CDR3 nucleotides read TGTGCCAGTAGTATAGGAGAGGGTGGCAGGAATCAGCCCCAGCATTTT.

The gene calls are TRBV25-1 and TRBJ1-2; weak D call: TRBD1 (6 bases). CDR3 size: 12 residues. Between the trimmed V and J ends, which lost 8 bases and 7 bases, there was a span of 14 bases. Germline lookup yields CDR1 MGHDK and CDR2 SYGVNS. CDR3 amino acids: CASQRSGVGYTF. CDR3 bases: TGTGCCAGCCAACGTTCAGGGGTTGGCTACACCTTC.

The CDR3 here is CASSLDFALRSGNNSPLHF. DNA of the CDR3: TGTGCCAGCAGCTTAGACTTTGCATTAAGGTCGGGGAACAATTCACCCCTCCACTTT. The chain carries TRBV7-9 and TRBJ1-6; D gene ambiguous. The CDR3 spans 19 residues. Germline CDR1 and CDR2: SEHNR and FQNEAQ (reference sequence). The V and J ends lost 1 base and 7 bases respectively, with 23 bases between them.

V and J are TRBV19 and TRBJ2-5; 7 nucleotides align to TRBD1. V dropped 1 base and J dropped 4; count of bases not matched to a gene: 6. CDR1 and CDR2 (germline): LNHDA, SQIVND (reference sequence). This CDR3 is 15 amino acids long. CDR3 region: CASSIGTGDPETQYF. The DNA for the CDR3 is TGTGCCAGTAGTATAGGCACAGGGGACCCAGAGACCCAGTACTTC.

The rearrangement links TRBV5-1 to TRBJ2-7; D not resolved. This CDR3 region has 15 residues. Trimming stripped 2 bases from V and 0 bases from J, with 12 bases between. Germline V gene lookup returns CDR1 SGHRS and CDR2 YFSETQ. The CDR3 loop is CASSLGSTSSYEQYF. The CDR3 DNA reads TGCGCCAGCAGCTTAGGAAGCACAAGCTCCTACGAGCAGTACTTC.

This clone turned up a few times. This chain links TRBV27 with TRBJ1-2; the match to TRBD1 covers 7 bases. V trimming: 6 bases; J trimming: 2 bases; junction bases outside the gene matches: 9. From germline, CDR1 is MNHEY and CDR2 SMNVEV (reference sequence). This CDR3 region has 15 residues. DNA of the CDR3: TGTGCCAGCAGCGCCATGGGACAGTTGAACTATGGCTACACCTTC. Its protein product is CASSAMGQLNYGYTF.

The chain is built from TRBV27 and TRBJ2-1, with D perhaps given as TRBD1 or TRBD2 (5 bases each). The germline gives CDR1 MNHEY, CDR2 SMNVEV (reference sequence). The CDR3 has 15 residues. V was clipped by 4 bases and J by 6 bases, with 16 bases between them. CDR3 coding DNA: TGTGCCAGCAGTTCCCGGGGCAGGGAGAGCAATGAGCAGTTCTTC. This sequence encodes CASSSRGRESNEQFF.

This clone occurred once. The chain links TRBV10-3 to TRBJ2-3; D is uncertain. The V gene lost 7 bases and the J gene lost 1 base, with 15 bases spanning the gap. Germline V gene lookup returns CDR1 ENHRY and CDR2 SYGVKD. The length of the CDR3 is 15 residues. Here the CDR3 DNA reads TGTGCCATCACGTCCCCCGATTCTGGCACAGATACGCAGTATTTT. Amino acid sequence: CAITSPDSGTDTQYF.

As concerns this clone: Other DNA sequences in this specimen translate into the identical CDR3. The chain joins TRBV15 to TRBJ2-6; no clear D gene. This CDR3 is built from 15 residues. The germline V gene has CDR1 LNHNV and CDR2 YYDKDF (reference sequence). The V and J ends lost 3 bases and 0 bases respectively, with 6 bases between them. The CDR3: CATSRGSSGANVLTF. The CDR3 DNA follows: TGTGCCACCAGCAGGGGAAGCTCTGGGGCCAACGTCCTGACTTTC.

This chain links TRBV18 with TRBJ2-7; 10 positions agree with TRBD2. The CDR3 runs to 16 residues. The V and J ends lost 3 bases and 0 bases, in that order; junction bases with no gene match: 5. CDR1 and CDR2 (germline): KGHSH, LQKENI. CDR3 in amino acids: CASSPSSGGSSYEQYF. DNA of the CDR3: TGTGCCAGCTCACCGAGTAGCGGGGGGAGCTCCTACGAGCAGTACTTC.

The chain recombines TRBV2 with TRBJ2-5; D gene ambiguous. Near its end, the DNA agrees better with TRBJ2-7, so the J call may be wrong. This CDR3 has 11 residues. Germline CDR1 reads SNHLY; CDR2 reads FYNNEI. The CDR3 DNA reads as TGTGCCAGCAGCCTCCTTTACGAGCAGTACTTC. Protein sequence: CASSLLYEQYF.

The chain has TRBV10-3 and TRBJ1-3; D might be TRBD1 (6 bases). Between the trimmed V and J ends, which lost 3 bases and 7 bases, there was a span of 10 bases. The germline V gene encodes CDR1 ENHRY and CDR2 SYGVKD. The CDR3 runs to 13 residues. In DNA form, the CDR3 reads TGTGCCATCAGTGAATGGCAGGGGAACACCATATATTTT. This gives the protein CAISEWQGNTIYF.

The rearrangement uses TRBV4-1 and TRBJ2-7, with 7 bases matching TRBD2. The CDR3 spans 17 residues. Germline-derived CDR1 and CDR2 are MGHRA and YSYEKL. After removal of 2 bases from V and 7 bases from J, the junction contained 17 bases not matched to a gene. CDR3 residues: CASSQRDYRTGGKEQYF. CDR3 in DNA: TGCGCCAGCAGCCAAAGGGACTACAGGACTGGGGGTAAGGAGCAGTACTTC.

The chain couples TRBV10-3 to TRBJ2-1; 12 nucleotides align to TRBD2. V shed 7 bases and J 9 bases; nucleotides not matched to a gene: 16. CDR3 length: 17 residues. The germline gives CDR1 ENHRY, CDR2 SYGVKD. The CDR3 spells CAITTLAGGGKSGEQFF. CDR3 in DNA: TGTGCCATCACCACACTAGCGGGAGGCGGAAAGTCCGGTGAGCAGTTCTTC.

The chain links TRBV6-6 to TRBJ2-7; 13 nucleotides line up with TRBD2. The germline V gene encodes CDR1 MNHNY and CDR2 SVGAGI (reference sequence). After removal of 4 bases from V and 7 bases from J, the junction contained 7 bases not matched to a gene. This CDR3 is built from 15 residues. CDR3 DNA: TGTGCCAGCAGTTTCCCGGGACTAGCGGGGTGGGAGCAGTACTTC. Residues: CASSFPGLAGWEQYF.

V gene TRBV10-3 combines with J gene TRBJ1-6, with TRBD1 matching 10 bases. Unmatched junction bases numbered 2, after V lost 5 bases and J lost 4 bases. The CDR3 has 15 residues. The V gene's germline CDR1 is ENHRY and CDR2 SYGVKD. In DNA form, the CDR3 reads TGTGCCATCAGTCAGGACAGGGGGTATAATTCACCCCTCCACTTT. Amino acid sequence: CAISQDRGYNSPLHF.

The genes are TRBV28 and TRBJ1-2; unclear D gene. Germline lookup yields CDR1 MDHEN and CDR2 SYDVKM. Trimming cost V 8 bases and J 7 bases, with 14 bases left between them. The CDR3 runs 12 residues. The CDR3 sequence: CASFGLRGGYTF. The DNA for the CDR3 is TGTGCCAGCTTTGGCCTTCGGGGTGGCTACACCTTC.

With regard to this clone: Other DNA sequences in this sample translate to the same CDR3. This sequence joins TRBV6-1 and TRBJ1-2; D unresolved. The V end was cut by 4 bases, the J end by 2 bases, with 2 bases between. The CDR3 length is 11 residues. Germline V gene lookup returns CDR1 MNHNS and CDR2 SASEGT. Here the CDR3 DNA reads TGTGCCAGCAGTGCAAACTATGGCTACACCTTC. Its translation: CASSANYGYTF.

V usage is TRBV27 and J usage is TRBJ1-2; D gene uncertain. The CDR3 consists of 14 residues. Germline CDR1 MNHEY, CDR2 SMNVEV (reference sequence). The ends were cut back, 0 bases at V and 2 bases at J, with 7 bases in the middle. The CDR3 spells CASSLSGGNYGYTF. For the CDR3, the DNA is TGTGCCAGCAGTTTATCAGGAGGGAACTATGGCTACACCTTC.

This clone was counted a few times. This sample includes further DNA sequences coding for the same CDR3. The chain couples TRBV30 to TRBJ2-3; D unresolved. Germline V CDR1 and CDR2: GTSNPN, SVGIG (reference sequence). The V end lost 2 bases, the J end lost 4 bases, and 4 bases lay between the germline ends. The CDR3 is 11 amino acids. CDR3 loop: CAWSSPDTQYF. The CDR3 coding sequence is TGTGCCTGGAGTTCTCCAGATACGCAGTATTTT.

The chain combines TRBV6-6 with TRBJ2-1; D gene uncertain. Germline loops: CDR1 MNHNY, CDR2 SVGAGI (reference sequence). CDR3 length: 16 amino acids. V was pared by 3 bases and J by 1 base, with 13 bases between. The DNA for the CDR3 is TGTGCCAGCAGTTATAGGCTGGGGTCTTCCTACAATGAGCAGTTCTTC. Encoded protein: CASSYRLGSSYNEQFF.